The clone carrying this T cell receptor (beta chain) was seen repeatedly, ten times or more. Its antigen is not known. Each CDR3 protein gets one entry after TCRdb re-called the multiplex PCR reads with MiXCR. The table includes 150,000 to 200,000 distinct CDR3 sequences, 30% to 35% detected once. Breast cancer patients provided tissue from their axillary draining lymph nodes. V lost 5 bases and J 8 bases, leaving 9 bases between the germline ends. Germline CDR1 SNHLY, CDR2 FYNNEI. This CDR3 contains 11 residues. The data belong to a study of breast tumors, draining lymph nodes, adjacent tissues. Study results and caveats: Tumor and nontumor repertoires were significantly more similar in luminal-like than in basal-like breast cancer. Tumor T cell lymph node origin was a supported hypothesis, not proven. Tumor repertoires ranked between lymph nodes and nontumor tissue in diversity, with V and J gene preferences.

This chain links TRBV2 with TRBJ1-2, with D unresolved. The source is a female donor with breast cancer. Some clones in this sample may be carry-over from other donors' samples. Sequencing was carried out using axillary lymph node tissue. Written as DNA, the CDR3 is TGTGCCAGCAGTTCAGAATCGGGCTACACCTTC. Its translation: CASSSESGYTF.